This paragraph covers one T cell receptor beta chain sequence. The germline V and J ends were trimmed by 0 bases and 10 bases, with 13 bases remaining between them. The CDR3 loop spans 13 amino acids. Germline V gene data show CDR1 as SGDLS and CDR2 as YYNGEE. The sample comes from a study of T cell responses to AZD1222 COVID-19 vaccine. The data were produced by immunoSEQ multiplex PCR, yet TCRdb's version contains in-frame clones alone and is incomplete. The sample yields approximately 140,000 clones, more than 85% seen once. The sequence was collected from an adult in good health. The chain links TRBV9 to TRBJ1-2; the D gene is possibly TRBD1 (6 bases). Sequencing used peripheral blood, obtained on day 0 of MenACWY control vaccination. As DNA, the CDR3 is TGTGCCAGCAGCGTAGAAGGGGGACGATACTACACCTTC. Protein: CASSVEGGRYYTF. Drawing the rest from reference TRBV9 and TRBJ1-2, the complete variable domain is DSGVTQTPKHLITATGQRVTLRCSPRSGDLSVYWYQQSLDQGLQFLIQYYNGEERAKGNILERFSAQQFPDLHSELNLSSLELGDSALYFCASSVEGGRYYTFGSGTRLTVV.